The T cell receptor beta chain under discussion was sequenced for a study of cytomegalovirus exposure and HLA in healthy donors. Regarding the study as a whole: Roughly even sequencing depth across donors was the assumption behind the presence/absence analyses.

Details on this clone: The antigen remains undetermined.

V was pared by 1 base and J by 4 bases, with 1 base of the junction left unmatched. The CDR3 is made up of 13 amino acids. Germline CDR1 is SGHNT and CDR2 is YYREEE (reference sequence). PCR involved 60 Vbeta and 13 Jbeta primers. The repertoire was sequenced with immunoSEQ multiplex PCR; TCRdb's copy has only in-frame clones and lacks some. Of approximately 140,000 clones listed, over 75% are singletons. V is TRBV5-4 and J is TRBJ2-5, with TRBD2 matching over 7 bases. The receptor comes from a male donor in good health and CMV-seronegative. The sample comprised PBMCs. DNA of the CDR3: TGTGCCAGCAGCTTGTGGGGGGGAGAGACCCAGTACTTC. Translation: CASSLWGGETQYF.